This T cell receptor beta chain was captured in a study of blood T cell repertoires in COVID-19. A few counts support this clone. Sequenced by immunoSEQ multiplex PCR; TCRdb stores in-frame clones only, minus some. In the table there are 300,000 to 450,000 clones, more than 65% of which are singletons. The CDR3 spans 14 residues. Germline CDR1 and CDR2: SEHNR and FQNEAQ (reference sequence). V was shortened by 5 bases and J by 6 bases, with 13 bases between the two germline ends. This TCR was recovered from a human donor with acute or convalescent COVID-19. The donor label of this sample is uncertain. The chain couples TRBV7-9 to TRBJ1-4, with D unclear. What was sequenced was peripheral blood. The chain's CDR3 is CASSPRAGDEKLFF. The DNA for the CDR3 is TGTGCCAGCAGCCCGCGGGCAGGCGATGAAAAACTGTTTTTT. Full variable domain (rest looked up from reference TRBV7-9 and TRBJ1-4): DTGVSQNPRHKITKRGQNVTFRCDPISEHNRLYWYRQTLGQGPEFLTYFQNEAQLEKSRLLSDRFSAERPKGSFSTLEIQRTEQGDSAMYLCASSPRAGDEKLFFGSGTQLSVL.